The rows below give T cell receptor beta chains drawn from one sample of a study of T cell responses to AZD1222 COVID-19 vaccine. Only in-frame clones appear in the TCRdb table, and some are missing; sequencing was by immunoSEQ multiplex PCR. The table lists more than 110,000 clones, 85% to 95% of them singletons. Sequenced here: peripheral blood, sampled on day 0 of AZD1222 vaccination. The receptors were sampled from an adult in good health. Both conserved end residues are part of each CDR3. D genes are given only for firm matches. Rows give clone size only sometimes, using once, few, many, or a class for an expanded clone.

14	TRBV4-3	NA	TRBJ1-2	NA	TGCGCCAGCAGCCAAGGCGGGGGCAACTATGGCTACACCTTC	CASSQGGGNYGYTF
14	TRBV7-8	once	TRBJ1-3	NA	TGTGCCAGCAGCTTAGGGAGAGCTGGAAACACCATATATTTT	CASSLGRAGNTIYF
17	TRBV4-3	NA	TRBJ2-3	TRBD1	TGCGCCAGCAGCCAAGAGAGGGGGCAATTAGGCACAGATACGCAGTATTTT	CASSQERGQLGTDTQYF
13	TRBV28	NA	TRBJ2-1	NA	TGTGCCAGCAGTCCAGCGGACAAGTCTGGGGGACTCTTC	CASSPADKSGGLF
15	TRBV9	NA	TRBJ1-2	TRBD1	TGTGCCAGCAGTGAAGGGACAGGGGTCCGGGATGGCTACACCTTC	CASSEGTGVRDGYTF
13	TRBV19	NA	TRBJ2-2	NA	TGTGCCAGTGCCCCTCAGAACACCGGGGAGCTGTTTTTT	CASAPQNTGELFF
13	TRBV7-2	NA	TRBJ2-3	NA	TGTGCCAGCAGCTTAGGGGGCACAGATACGCAGTATTTT	CASSLGGTDTQYF
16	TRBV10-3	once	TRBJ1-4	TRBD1	TGTGCCATCAGTGAGAAAGGGGGCAACAACGATGAAAAACTGTTTTTT	CAISEKGGNNDEKLFF
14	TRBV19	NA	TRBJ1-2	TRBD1	TGTGCCAGTAGGACGGGACAGGGGAACTATGGCTACACCTTC	CASRTGQGNYGYTF
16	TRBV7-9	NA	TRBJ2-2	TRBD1	TGTGCCAGCAGCCGACAGGGTGGACCGAACACCGGGGAGCTGTTTTTT	CASSRQGGPNTGELFF
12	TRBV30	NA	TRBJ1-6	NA	TGTGCCTGGATGGCCAATAATTCACCCCTCCACTTT	CAWMANNSPLHF
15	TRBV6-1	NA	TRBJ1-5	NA	TGTGCCAGCAGTGAAGGGCTGGGTGGGGTTCAGCCCCAGCATTTT	CASSEGLGGVQPQHF
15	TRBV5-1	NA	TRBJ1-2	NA	TGCGCCAGCAGGTCACTTGGGAATTCTAACTATGGCTACACCTTC	CASRSLGNSNYGYTF
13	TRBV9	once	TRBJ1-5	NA	TGTGCCAGCAGCCGAGGGGAAAATCAGCCCCAGCATTTT	CASSRGENQPQHF
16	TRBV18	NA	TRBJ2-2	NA	TGTGCCAGCTCACCAGAATCGGGAAAAGAGACCGGGGAGCTGTTTTTT	CASSPESGKETGELFF
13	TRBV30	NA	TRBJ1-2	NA	TGTGCCTGGAGTGCAGAGCCTAACTATGGCTACACCTTC	CAWSAEPNYGYTF
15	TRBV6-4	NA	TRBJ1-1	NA	TGTGCCGGTCAACATACAGCTTCGGTGGGGACTGAAGCTTTCTTT	CAGQHTASVGTEAFF
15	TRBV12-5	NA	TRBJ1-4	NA	TGTGCTAGTGGTTCCACGGGAGTAAAACATGAAAAACTGTTTTTT	CASGSTGVKHEKLFF
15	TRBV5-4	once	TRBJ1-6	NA	TGTGCCAGCAGCTTGGCCGGGGGCCTTAATTCACCCCTCCACTTT	CASSLAGGLNSPLHF
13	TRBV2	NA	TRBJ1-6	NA	TGTGCCAGCAGTCGAGTTACAGATTCACCCCTCCACTTT	CASSRVTDSPLHF
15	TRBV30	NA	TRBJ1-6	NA	TGTGCCTGGACGCAGGGAATTGGCCCTAATTCACCCCTCCACTTT	CAWTQGIGPNSPLHF
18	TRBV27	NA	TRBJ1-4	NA	TGTGCCAGCAGCCCAAACGCGGGGCAGGGAACAACTAATGAAAAACTGTTTTTT	CASSPNAGQGTTNEKLFF
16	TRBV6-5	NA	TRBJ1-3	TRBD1	TGTGCCAGCAGTTACTCCCCGGGACAGGGGTGGGCCACCATATATTTT	CASSYSPGQGWATIYF
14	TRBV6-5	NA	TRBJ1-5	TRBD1	TGTGCCAGCAGTAGGGGACAGGTCAATCAGCCCCAGCATTTT	CASSRGQVNQPQHF
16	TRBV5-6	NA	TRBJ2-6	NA	TGTGCCAGCAGCATGAGTCAGGGTACTGGGGCCAACGTCCTGACTTTC	CASSMSQGTGANVLTF
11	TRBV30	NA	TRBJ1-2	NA	TGTGCCTGGAGTCCATATCCGATCCACACCTTC	CAWSPYPIHTF
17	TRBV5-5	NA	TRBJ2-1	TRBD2	TGTGCCAGCAGCTCCGGGACTAGCGGGGGGGCCTACAATGAGCAGTTCTTC	CASSSGTSGGAYNEQFF
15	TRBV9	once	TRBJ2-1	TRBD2	TGTGCCAGCAGCGTAGCCCGGGGGGGATACAATGAGCAGTTCTTC	CASSVARGGYNEQFF
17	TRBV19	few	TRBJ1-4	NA	TGTGCCAGTAGTATAGATAAACGTGGGGGCTCGGGGGAAAAACTGTTTTTT	CASSIDKRGGSGEKLFF
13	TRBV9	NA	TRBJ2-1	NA	TGTGCCAGCAGCCCCGGGCAGTACAATGAGCAGTTCTTC	CASSPGQYNEQFF
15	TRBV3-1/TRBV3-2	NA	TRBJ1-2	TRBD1	TGTGCCAGCAGCCGAACACAGGGGGCTCGCTATGGCTACACCTTC	CASSRTQGARYGYTF
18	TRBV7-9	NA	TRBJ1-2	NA	TGTGCCAGCAGCTTAGTCAGGGTTATTAGCGGAGCTAACTATGGCTACACCTTC	CASSLVRVISGANYGYTF
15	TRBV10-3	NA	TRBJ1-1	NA	TGTGCCATCAGTGGAGTACAGGGCGGAGGCACTGAAGCTTTCTTT	CAISGVQGGGTEAFF
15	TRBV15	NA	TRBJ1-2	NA	TGTGCCACCAGCAGAGTAGACAGCCTGGGTGGGGGCTACACCTTC	CATSRVDSLGGGYTF
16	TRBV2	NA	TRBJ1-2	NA	TGTGCCAGCAGTGGCGGGGGGGCAGGGGCATCGTATGGCTACACCTTC	CASSGGGAGASYGYTF
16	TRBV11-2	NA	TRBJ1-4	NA	TGTGCCAGCAGCTTAGGAGGGGTGTGGGGGGATGAAAAACTGTTTTTT	CASSLGGVWGDEKLFF
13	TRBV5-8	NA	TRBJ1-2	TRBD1	TGTGCCAGCAGCTACACAGGGGGCAGTGGCTACACCTTC	CASSYTGGSGYTF
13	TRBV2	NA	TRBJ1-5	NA	TGTGCCAGCAATCAAGAGCGCAATCAGCCCCAGCATTTT	CASNQERNQPQHF
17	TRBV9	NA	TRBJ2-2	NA	TGTGCCAGCAGCGTAGCCGGCTTATCTAAGAACACCGGGGAGCTGTTTTTT	CASSVAGLSKNTGELFF
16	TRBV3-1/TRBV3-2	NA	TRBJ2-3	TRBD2	TGTGCCAGCAGCCGAGGAGGCGGGGGTGGTGGAGATACGCAGTATTTT	CASSRGGGGGGDTQYF
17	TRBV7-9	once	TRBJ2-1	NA	TGTGCCAGCAGTCGATTGGGCAGAGGGAAAAATAGTGATGAGCAGTTCTTC	CASSRLGRGKNSDEQFF
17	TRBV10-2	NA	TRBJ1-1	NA	TGCGCCAGCAGTTGGCGGGTGCAAGAGGGCCGGGGCACTGAAGCTTTCTTT	CASSWRVQEGRGTEAFF
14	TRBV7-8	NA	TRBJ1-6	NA	TGTGCCAGCAGCTTAGGTCTGGAAAATTCACCCCTCCACTTT	CASSLGLENSPLHF
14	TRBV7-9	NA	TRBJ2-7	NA	TGTGCCAGCAGCCGGGGGGCAGGTTCCTACGAGCAGTACTTC	CASSRGAGSYEQYF
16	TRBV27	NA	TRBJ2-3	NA	TGTGCCAGCAGTCCCCGCCCCGGGGGTAAGGAAGATACGCAGTATTTT	CASSPRPGGKEDTQYF
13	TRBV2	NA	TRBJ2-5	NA	TGTGCCAGCAGCCACAGGGATGGGGAGACCCAGTACTTC	CASSHRDGETQYF
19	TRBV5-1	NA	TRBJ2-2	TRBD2	TGCGCCAGCAGCGCCCGGACTAGCGGGGCCTCCTTGGACACCGGGGAGCTGTTTTTT	CASSARTSGASLDTGELFF
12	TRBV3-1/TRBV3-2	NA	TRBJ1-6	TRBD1	TGTGCCAGCAGCCTACAGGGGGCACCCCTCCACTTT	CASSLQGAPLHF
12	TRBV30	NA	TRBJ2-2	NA	TGTGCCTGGAGCGCGAACACCGGGGAGCTGTTTTTT	CAWSANTGELFF
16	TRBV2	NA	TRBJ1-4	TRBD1	TGTGCCAGCAGCGAAGGATCGAGGACAGGGGGAGAAAAACTGTTTTTT	CASSEGSRTGGEKLFF
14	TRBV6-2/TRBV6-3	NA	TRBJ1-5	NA	TGTGCCAGCAGTTACTTCTTGCCAGATCAGCCCCAGCATTTT	CASSYFLPDQPQHF
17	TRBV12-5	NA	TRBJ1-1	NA	TGTGCTAGTGGTTTTTGGTTGGACGTCCCCATGAACACTGAAGCTTTCTTT	CASGFWLDVPMNTEAFF
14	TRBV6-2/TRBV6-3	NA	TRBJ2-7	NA	TGTGCCAGCAGTTATACGGGGGAAAACTACGAGCAGTACTTC	CASSYTGENYEQYF
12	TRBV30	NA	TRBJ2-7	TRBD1	TGTGCCTGGACGGACAGGGCCTACGAGCAGTACTTC	CAWTDRAYEQYF
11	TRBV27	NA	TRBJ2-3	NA	TGTGCCAGCGGGTTCACAGATACGCAGTATTTT	CASGFTDTQYF
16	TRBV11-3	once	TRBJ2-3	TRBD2	TGTGCCAGCAGCATCGGACTAGCGGGGTTCACAGATACGCAGTATTTT	CASSIGLAGFTDTQYF
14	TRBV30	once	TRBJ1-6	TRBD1	TGTGCCTGGGGGAGGACAGGCAGAAATTCACCCCTCCACTTT	CAWGRTGRNSPLHF